This T cell receptor beta chain originates from a study of early T cells in non-severe SARS-CoV-2 infection. Study-level findings and limits: Matching results from VDJdb favored anti-spike CD8 responses, leaving private and CD4 specificities undetected.

On this clonotype: What it binds is unknown.

Unique molecular identifier tags were affixed to discrete cDNA molecules. Using its own MiXCR run on the 5' RACE reads, TCRdb lists one record per CDR3 protein. The sample yields 70,000 to 95,000 distinct CDR3 sequences, about 15% seen once. Unmatched junction bases numbered 15, after V lost 0 bases and J lost 6 bases. The germline CDR1 and CDR2 sequences are SEHNR and FQNEAQ (reference sequence). This CDR3 has 19 residues. The receptor's source is an adult who was a healthcare worker with PCR-confirmed SARS-CoV-2 infection or an uninfected control (not recorded which). The sample consisted of whole blood. This chain links TRBV7-9 with TRBJ2-7; TRBD2 aligns across 12 bases. The CDR3 DNA sequence: TGTGCCAGCAGCTTAGCAGGACCGGGACTAGCGGGCCCTGTTGCCGAGCAGTACGTC. It yields the protein CASSLAGPGLAGPVAEQYV.